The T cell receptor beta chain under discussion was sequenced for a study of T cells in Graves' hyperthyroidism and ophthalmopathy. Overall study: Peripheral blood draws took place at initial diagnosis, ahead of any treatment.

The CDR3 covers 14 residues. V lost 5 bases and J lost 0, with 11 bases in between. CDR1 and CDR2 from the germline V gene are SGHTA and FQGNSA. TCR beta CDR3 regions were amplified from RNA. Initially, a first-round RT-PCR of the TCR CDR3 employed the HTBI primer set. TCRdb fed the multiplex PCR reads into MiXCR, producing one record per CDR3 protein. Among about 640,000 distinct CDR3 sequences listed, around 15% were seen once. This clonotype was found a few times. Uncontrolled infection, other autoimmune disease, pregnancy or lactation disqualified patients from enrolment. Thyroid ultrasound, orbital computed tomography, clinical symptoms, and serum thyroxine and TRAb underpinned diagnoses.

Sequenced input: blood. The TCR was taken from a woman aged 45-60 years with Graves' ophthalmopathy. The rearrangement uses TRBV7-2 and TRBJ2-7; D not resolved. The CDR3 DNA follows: TGTGCCAGCAGCCCCAGACTGCCCTCCTACGAGCAGTACTTC. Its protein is CASSPRLPSYEQYF.